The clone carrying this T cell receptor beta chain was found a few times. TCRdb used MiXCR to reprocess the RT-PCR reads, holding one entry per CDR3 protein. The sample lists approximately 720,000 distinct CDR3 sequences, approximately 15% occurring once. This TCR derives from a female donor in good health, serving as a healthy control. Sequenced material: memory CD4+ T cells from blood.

CDR3 sequence reads: CASGLAGVGYEQYF. For the CDR3, the DNA is TGTGCCAGCGGATTAGCGGGAGTGGGTTACGAGCAGTACTTC. The gene calls are TRBV6-2 or TRBV6-3 and TRBJ2-7; 9 nucleotides line up with TRBD2. V gave up 8 bases and J gave up 4 bases; unmatched junction bases: 9. The CDR3 contains 14 residues. The V gene's germline CDR1 is MNHEY and CDR2 SVGEGT.